Sequencing of this T cell receptor beta chain was carried out in a study of T cell repertoires in cytomegalovirus infection. CDR3 length: 14 residues. The trim removed 4 bases at V and 9 bases at J, leaving 8 bases unmatched. About this clonotype: Its antigen is undetermined.

TCRdb independently ran MiXCR on the reads; one entry per CDR3 protein. The data show tens of thousands of distinct CDR3 sequences, approximately 22% seen once. The sample taken for sequencing was PBMCs, sequenced either directly or after in vitro stimulation (not recorded which). The sequence derives from a human donor in good health (CMV status not recorded). Some clones in this sample may be carry-over from other donors' samples. V and J are TRBV12-3 or TRBV12-4 and TRBJ1-5, with 8 bases identical to TRBD1. CDR3 coding DNA: TGTGCCAGCAGTTCGGGACAGGCCTATGGGCCCCAGCATTTT. Its translation is CASSSGQAYGPQHF.